The entry below gives a single TCR beta chain sequence along with its context. This CDR3 has 15 residues. The trim removed 7 bases at V and 3 bases at J, leaving 12 bases unmatched. In germline, CDR1 is MNHEY, CDR2 SVGAGI. This sample was included in a study of cytomegalovirus exposure and HLA in healthy donors. PCR employed 60 Vbeta and 13 Jbeta primers. Only in-frame clones appear in the TCRdb table, and some are missing; sequencing was by immunoSEQ multiplex PCR. Among some 140,000 clones listed, about 74% were seen once. Donors had nominal health at sampling but likely had unrecorded immune exposures.

This chain joins TRBV6-5 and TRBJ2-7, with 7 bases identical to TRBD1. The sequenced sample consisted of PBMCs. The TCR sequence derives from a man aged 18 to 30 in good health and CMV-seropositive. The CDR3 DNA reads as TGTGCCAGCACCCTCAGTCCGGGACAGAGCTACGAGCAGTACTTC. This codes for CASTLSPGQSYEQYF.